This TCR beta chain emerged from a study of cytomegalovirus exposure and HLA in healthy donors. General observations from the study: The investigators catalogued 150 or so TCR beta chains as cytomegalovirus-associated.

Concerning this clone itself: Its antigen is still unknown.

The PCR made use of 60 Vbeta and 13 Jbeta primers. Only in-frame clones appear in the TCRdb table, and some are missing; sequencing was by immunoSEQ multiplex PCR. The sample contains some 150,000 clones, about 80% of which appear only once. Source material: PBMCs. The TCR was taken from a man aged 18-30 years in good health and CMV-seropositive.

CDR3 amino acids: CASSSSSGGMAQYF. CDR3 DNA: TGTGCCAGCAGCTCCTCATCCGGGGGGATGGCCCAGTACTTC. The chain has TRBV7-8 and TRBJ2-5, with 7 bases lining up with TRBD2. Germline V CDR1 and CDR2: SGHVS, FQNEAQ. This CDR3 region has 14 residues. The trim removed 4 bases at V and 9 bases at J, leaving 11 bases unmatched.